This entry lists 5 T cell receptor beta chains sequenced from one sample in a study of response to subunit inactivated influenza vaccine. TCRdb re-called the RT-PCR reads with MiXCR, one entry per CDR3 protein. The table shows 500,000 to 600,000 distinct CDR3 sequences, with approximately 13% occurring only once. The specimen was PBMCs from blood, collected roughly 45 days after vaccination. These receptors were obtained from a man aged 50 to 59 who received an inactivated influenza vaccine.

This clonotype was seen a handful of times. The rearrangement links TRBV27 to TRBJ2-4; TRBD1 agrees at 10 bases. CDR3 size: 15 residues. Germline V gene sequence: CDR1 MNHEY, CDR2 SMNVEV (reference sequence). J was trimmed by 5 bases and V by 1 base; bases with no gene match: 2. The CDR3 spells CASSLLGTGENIQYF. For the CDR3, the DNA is TGTGCCAGCAGTTTATTAGGGACAGGGGAAAACATTCAGTACTTC.

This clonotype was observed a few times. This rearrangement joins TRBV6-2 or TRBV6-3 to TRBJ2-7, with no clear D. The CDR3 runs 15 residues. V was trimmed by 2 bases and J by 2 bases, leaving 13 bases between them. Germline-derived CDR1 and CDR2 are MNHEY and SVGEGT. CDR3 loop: CASSYQGHRPYEQYF. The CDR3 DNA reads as TGTGCCAGCAGTTACCAAGGCCATCGACCCTACGAGCAGTACTTC.

The CDR3 DNA follows: TGCAGTGCTAGGCGGGGGGGCCAGCAAGGCGAGCAGTTCTTC. It codes for CSARRGGQQGEQFF. The chain recombines TRBV20-1 with TRBJ2-1, with 9 nucleotides matching TRBD2. This CDR3 comprises 14 residues. Trimming removed 3 bases from V and 10 bases from J; junction bases left unmatched: 10. From germline, CDR1 is DFQATT and CDR2 SNEGSKA (reference sequence).

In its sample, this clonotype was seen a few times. This CDR3 is CASSQLAGGEQYF. The DNA of the CDR3 is TGTGCCAGCAGCCAACTAGCGGGGGGCGAGCAGTACTTC. The chain uses TRBV3-1 and TRBJ2-7; TRBD2 matches 11 bases. Trimming removed 2 bases from V and 6 bases from J; junction bases left unmatched: 0. The CDR3 has 13 amino acids. In germline, CDR1 is LGHDT, CDR2 YNNKEL (reference sequence).

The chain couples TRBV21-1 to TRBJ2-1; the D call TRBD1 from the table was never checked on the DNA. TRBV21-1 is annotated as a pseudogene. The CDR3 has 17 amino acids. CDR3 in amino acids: CASSKESRPGGINEQFF. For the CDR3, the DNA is TGTGCCAGCAGCAAAGAAAGTCGCCCGGGCGGGATCAATGAGCAGTTCTTC.